The 21 T cell receptor beta chains given below trace back to one sample, sequenced in a study of blood T cell repertoires in COVID-19. TCRdb keeps only in-frame clones here, not all; method: immunoSEQ multiplex PCR. The table has 70,000 to 85,000 clones, more than 70% seen once. The sample consisted of peripheral blood. The receptors were sampled from a man between 70 and 80 years old with active or convalescent COVID-19.

This clone turned up a few times. The chain links TRBV11-2 to TRBJ1-3; perhaps TRBD1 as D (6 bases). Trimming shortened V by 5 bases and J by 2 bases, and 10 bases separated the two germline ends. The germline V gene encodes CDR1 SGHAT and CDR2 FQNNGV. This CDR3 is built from 14 residues. The CDR3, as DNA: TGTGCCAGCAGCCCAACAGGGCCTGGAAACACCATATATTTT. Translating gives CASSPTGPGNTIYF.

DNA for the CDR3: TGCAGCGTTGGACTCGGGGGGGCCAATGAGCAGTTCTTC. Translation gives CSVGLGGANEQFF. The chain couples TRBV29-1 to TRBJ2-1; 8 bases match TRBD2. The trim removed 4 bases at V and 6 bases at J, leaving 5 bases unmatched. The CDR3 has 13 amino acids. CDR1 is SQVTM and CDR2 is ANQGSEA in the germline V gene.

The chain carries TRBV24-1 and TRBJ2-1, with D perhaps matching TRBD1 (5 bases). In germline, CDR1 is KGHDR, CDR2 SFDVKD. Trimming removed 6 bases from V and 5 bases from J, with 7 bases in between. This CDR3 contains 12 residues. The CDR3 coding sequence is TGTGCCACCAGTCTGGGGCACAATGAGCAGTTCTTC. Translated, it gives CATSLGHNEQFF.

V and J are TRBV5-1 and TRBJ2-3; 14 nucleotides agree with TRBD2. Germline lookup yields CDR1 SGHRS and CDR2 YFSETQ. This CDR3 spans 16 amino acids. Germline trimming cut 3 bases from V and 4 bases from J; bases unmatched to any gene: 4. The CDR3 sequence: CASSSLTSGGADTQYF. DNA of the CDR3: TGCGCCAGCAGCTCTTTGACTAGCGGGGGGGCAGATACGCAGTATTTT.

The CDR3 is CSASMGPEAFF. CDR3 sequence (DNA): TGCAGCGCCTCAATGGGCCCTGAAGCTTTCTTT. V usage is TRBV29-1 and J usage is TRBJ1-1; no firm D call. The germline CDR1 and CDR2 sequences are SQVTM and ANQGSEA. This CDR3 comprises 11 residues. Trimming took off 7 bases at V and 6 bases at J, with 12 bases between the two ends.

V is TRBV6-5 and J is TRBJ1-5; D is unclear. Germline V gene data show CDR1 as MNHEY and CDR2 as SVGAGI. The V gene lost 4 bases and the J gene lost 0 bases, with 7 bases spanning the gap. This CDR3 spans 14 amino acids. Here the CDR3 reads CASSWTVSNQPQHF. CDR3 nucleotides: TGTGCCAGCAGTTGGACTGTTAGCAATCAGCCCCAGCATTTT.

The chain has TRBV9 and TRBJ1-6, with a tentative D call TRBD1 (5 bases). Trimming shortened V by 3 bases and J by 7 bases, and 17 bases separated the two germline ends. Germline V gene data show CDR1 as SGDLS and CDR2 as YYNGEE. The CDR3 is 16 amino acids. The CDR3 is CASSGTRRGENSPLHF. DNA of the CDR3: TGTGCCAGCAGCGGCACCCGGAGGGGCGAGAATTCACCCCTCCACTTT.

The chain joins TRBV10-2 to TRBJ1-6, with no clear D. Deletions cut 2 bases from V and 10 bases from J, with 12 bases between. The germline V gene has CDR1 WSHSY and CDR2 SAAADI. There are 14 residues in the CDR3. The CDR3 DNA reads TGCGCCAGCAGTGAGATAGAGGGCAGCTCACCCCTCCACTTT. Protein product: CASSEIEGSSPLHF.

The chain carries TRBV19 and TRBJ1-2, with TRBD1 matching 7 bases. Trimming cost V 7 bases and J 0 bases; bases outside gene matches: 5. This CDR3 comprises 14 residues. The germline V gene encodes CDR1 LNHDA and CDR2 SQIVND (reference sequence). The CDR3 loop is CASKQGQANYGYTF. The CDR3 region has the DNA TGTGCCAGTAAACAGGGGCAAGCTAACTATGGCTACACCTTC.

The chain joins TRBV5-5 to TRBJ2-7; TRBD2 matches 7 bases. Germline lookup yields CDR1 SGHKS and CDR2 YYEKEE (reference sequence). V trimming: 3 bases; J trimming: 3 bases; junction bases outside the gene matches: 3. This CDR3 is built from 13 residues. The CDR3 loop reads CASSSGLRYEQYF. CDR3 nucleotide sequence: TGTGCCAGCAGCTCGGGACTACGCTACGAGCAGTACTTC.

The rearrangement uses TRBV5-1 and TRBJ2-3; a possible D gene is TRBD2 (6 bases). V was pared by 6 bases and J by 4 bases, with 18 bases between. The germline CDR1 and CDR2 sequences are SGHRS and YFSETQ. This CDR3 comprises 15 residues. The CDR3 nucleotides are TGCGCCAGCACGGGACTCCCGACTGGAGCAGATACGCAGTATTTT. It is translated as CASTGLPTGADTQYF.

V gene TRBV5-1 combines with J gene TRBJ2-7; D uncertain. CDR1 is SGHRS and CDR2 is YFSETQ in the germline V gene. This CDR3 contains 14 residues. Trimming cost V 2 bases and J 3 bases, with 12 bases left between them. The CDR3 sequence: CASSFSQAFYEQYF. The CDR3 nucleotides read TGCGCCAGCAGCTTTAGTCAGGCCTTCTACGAGCAGTACTTC.

The chain recombines TRBV14 with TRBJ1-2; 7 nucleotides agree with TRBD1. This CDR3 region has 14 residues. Germline V gene lookup returns CDR1 SGHDN and CDR2 FVKESK. The ends lost 4 bases at V and 3 bases at J; junction bases unmatched: 5. In nucleotides, the CDR3 is TGTGCCAGCAGCCCAGGGACAGCTTACTATGGCTACACCTTC. Translated: CASSPGTAYYGYTF. Based on the CDR3 plus reference TRBV14 and TRBJ1-2, the full variable domain is EAGVTQFPSHSVIEKGQTVTLRCDPISGHDNLYWYRRVMGKEIKFLLHFVKESKQDESGMPNNRFLAERTGGTYSTLKVQPAELEDSGVYFCASSPGTAYYGYTFGSGTRLTVV.

V gene TRBV30 combines with J gene TRBJ1-5; maybe TRBD1 (5 bases). V was clipped by 3 bases and J by 7 bases, with 13 bases between them. Germline assignment: CDR1 GTSNPN and CDR2 SVGIG (reference sequence). CDR3 size: 13 residues. Written as DNA, the CDR3 is TGTGCCTGGAGCGGCGACAGTTTACAGCCCCAGCATTTT. Encoded protein: CAWSGDSLQPQHF.

The rearrangement uses TRBV6-5 and TRBJ1-1, with 8 bases that match TRBD1. The CDR3 length is 14 residues. Germline CDR1 is MNHEY and CDR2 is SVGAGI. V was clipped by 5 bases and J by 1 base; unmatched bases: 3. As DNA, the CDR3 is TGTGCCAGCAGTAAAACAGGGGGGAACACTGAAGCTTTCTTT. Amino acids: CASSKTGGNTEAFF.

V is TRBV6-5 and J is TRBJ2-3; TRBD2 matches at 7 bases. This CDR3 has 15 amino acids. J lost 5 bases, V lost 10 bases, and 15 bases had no gene match. Germline V CDR1 and CDR2: MNHEY, SVGAGI. The CDR3 DNA is TGTGCCACCAGGAGAGCCGGGACTAACAGAGATACGCAGTATTTT. Protein sequence: CATRRAGTNRDTQYF.

The chain recombines TRBV25-1 with TRBJ1-2; D call uncertain. The CDR3 has 13 residues. V lost 5 bases, J lost 5 bases, and 12 bases lay in between. Germline CDR1 is MGHDK and CDR2 is SYGVNS. The CDR3 DNA follows: TGTGCCAGCAGTCCCCTAGCGGAGTATGGCTACACCTTC. Protein sequence: CASSPLAEYGYTF.

The J gene is TRBJ2-7, the V gene TRBV5-5; weak D call: TRBD1 (6 bases). Deletions cut 1 base from V and 3 bases from J, with 14 bases between. Germline assignment: CDR1 SGHKS and CDR2 YYEKEE (reference sequence). The CDR3 has 15 residues. This CDR3 reads CASSLLQGRVYEQYF. The CDR3 coding sequence is TGTGCCAGCAGCTTGCTACAGGGTCGGGTCTACGAGCAGTACTTC.

The CDR3 DNA sequence: TGTGCCACCCTACAGCGACAGGGGCTGAACACTGAAGCTTTCTTT. Its protein is CATLQRQGLNTEAFF. The chain combines TRBV28 with TRBJ1-1; 8 positions agree with TRBD1. Germline assignment: CDR1 MDHEN and CDR2 SYDVKM. The CDR3 runs 15 residues. After removal of 10 bases from V and 0 bases from J, the junction contained 10 bases not matched to a gene.

This chain connects TRBV15 to TRBJ2-5, with 7 bases identical to TRBD1. Trimming at V came to 9 bases and at J to 4 bases, leaving 8 bases not matched to a gene. The CDR3 is 13 residues long. Looked up from germline, CDR1 is LNHNV and CDR2 is YYDKDF (reference sequence). CDR3 sequence: CATNRGRGETQYF. The CDR3 nucleotides are TGTGCCACTAACAGGGGCAGGGGAGAGACCCAGTACTTC.

V and J are TRBV6-5 and TRBJ2-7; D is possibly TRBD2 (7 bases). CDR3 length: 15 residues. V dropped 6 bases and J dropped 2 bases, with 17 bases sitting between them. The germline gives CDR1 MNHEY, CDR2 SVGAGI. The CDR3, as DNA: TGTGCCAGCAGAGGGGGGGGGAGCGGCCCCTACGAGCAGTACTTC. Its translation is CASRGGGSGPYEQYF.